The text below deals with one T cell receptor beta chain. The sample belongs to a study of blood T cell repertoires in COVID-19. As handled by the study authors: Amplification from reference gene primers served as the basis for estimated nucleated cell counts. The protocol was immunoSEQ multiplex PCR, while the TCRdb copy is restricted to in-frame clones and leaves out a portion. That table is the source of V, J and clone size, and D and trimming were worked out from the DNA. The profile covers about 250,000 clones, with roughly 84% appearing a single time and around 25% taken by the ten largest. This TCR derives from a man in his forties with acute or convalescent COVID-19. The sequenced sample consisted of peripheral blood.

The CDR3 here is CASSITGGVAGELFF. The CDR3 region has the DNA TGTGCCAGCAGCATCACAGGGGGGGTTGCCGGGGAGCTGTTTTTT. V is TRBV9 and J is TRBJ2-2; TRBD1 might be the D (8 bases). The germline gives CDR1 SGDLS, CDR2 YYNGEE. Deletions cut 4 bases from V and 6 bases from J, with 16 bases between. CDR3 length equals 15 residues.